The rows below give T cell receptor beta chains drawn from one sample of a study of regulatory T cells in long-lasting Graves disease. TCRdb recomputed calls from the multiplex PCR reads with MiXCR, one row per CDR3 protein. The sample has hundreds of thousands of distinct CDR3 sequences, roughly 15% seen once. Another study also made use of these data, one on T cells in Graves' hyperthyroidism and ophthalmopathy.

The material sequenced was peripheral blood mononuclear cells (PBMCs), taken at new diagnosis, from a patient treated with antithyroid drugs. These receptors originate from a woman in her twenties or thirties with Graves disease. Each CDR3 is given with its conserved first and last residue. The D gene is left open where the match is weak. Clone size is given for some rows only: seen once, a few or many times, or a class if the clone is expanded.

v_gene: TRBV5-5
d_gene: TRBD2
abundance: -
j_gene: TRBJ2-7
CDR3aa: CASSLRGLAEFSYEQYF
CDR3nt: TGTGCCAGCAGCTTAAGGGGACTAGCGGAATTCTCCTACGAGCAGTACTTC

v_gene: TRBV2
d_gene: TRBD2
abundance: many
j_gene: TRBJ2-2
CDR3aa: CATSGMNTGELFF
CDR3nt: TGTGCCACAAGCGGGATGAACACCGGGGAGCTGTTTTTT

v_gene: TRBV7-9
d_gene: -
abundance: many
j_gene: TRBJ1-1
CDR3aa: CASSSADRSNTEAFF
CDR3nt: TGTGCCAGCAGCTCGGCGGACAGATCCAACACTGAAGCTTTCTTT

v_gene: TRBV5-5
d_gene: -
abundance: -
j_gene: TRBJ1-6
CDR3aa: CASSLYAHQVTSPLHF
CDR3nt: TGTGCCAGCAGCTTGTATGCGCATCAGGTTACCTCACCCCTCCACTTT

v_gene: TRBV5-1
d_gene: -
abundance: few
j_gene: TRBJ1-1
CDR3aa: CASSPTPTQGTEAFF
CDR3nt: TGCGCCAGCAGCCCGACACCGACACAGGGTACTGAAGCTTTCTTT

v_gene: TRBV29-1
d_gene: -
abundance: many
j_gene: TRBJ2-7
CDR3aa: CSVSTGFGSYEQYF
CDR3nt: TGCAGCGTATCCACAGGGTTCGGATCCTACGAGCAGTACTTC

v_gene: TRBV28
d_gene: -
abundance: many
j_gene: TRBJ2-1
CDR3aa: CASSFRNARTYNEQFF
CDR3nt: TGTGCCAGCAGTTTCCGGAACGCGCGTACCTACAATGAGCAGTTCTTC

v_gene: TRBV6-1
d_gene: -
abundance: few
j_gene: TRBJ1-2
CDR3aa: CAGGYYGYTF
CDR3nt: TGTGCCGGGGGCTACTATGGCTACACCTTC

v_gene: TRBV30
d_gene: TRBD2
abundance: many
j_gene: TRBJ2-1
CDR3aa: CAWTSGLAGLNEQFF
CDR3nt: TGTGCCTGGACCTCCGGACTAGCGGGCCTGAATGAGCAGTTCTTC

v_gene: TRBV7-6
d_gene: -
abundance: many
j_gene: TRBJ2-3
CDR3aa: CASSPLGSPLITDTQYF
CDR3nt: TGTGCCAGCAGCCCACTGGGGTCACCCCTTATCACAGATACGCAGTATTTT

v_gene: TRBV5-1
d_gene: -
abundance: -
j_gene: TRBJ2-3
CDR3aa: CASSFIPGYGTDTQYF
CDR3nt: TGCGCCAGCAGCTTTATCCCAGGGTATGGCACAGATACGCAGTATTTT

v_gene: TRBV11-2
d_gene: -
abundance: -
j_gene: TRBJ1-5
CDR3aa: CASSLRLGDNQPQHF
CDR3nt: TGTGCCAGCAGCTTGAGGCTAGGGGACAATCAGCCCCAGCATTTT

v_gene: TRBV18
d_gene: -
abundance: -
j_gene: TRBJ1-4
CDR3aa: CASSITETNEKLFF
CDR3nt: TGTGCCAGCTCAATAACCGAGACTAATGAAAAACTGTTTTTT

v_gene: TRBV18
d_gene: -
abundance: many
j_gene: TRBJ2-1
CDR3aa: CASSPPNSWDEQFF
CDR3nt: TGTGCCAGCTCACCACCGAATTCTTGGGATGAGCAGTTCTTC

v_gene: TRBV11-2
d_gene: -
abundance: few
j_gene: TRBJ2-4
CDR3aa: CASSLTPTGLAKNIQYF
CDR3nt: TGTGCCAGCAGCCTCACGCCGACAGGACTAGCCAAAAACATTCAGTACTTC

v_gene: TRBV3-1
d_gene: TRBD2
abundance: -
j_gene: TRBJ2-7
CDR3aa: CASSRREGLGYEQYF
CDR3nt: TGTGCCAGCAGCCGACGGGAGGGCCTAGGGTACGAGCAGTACTTC

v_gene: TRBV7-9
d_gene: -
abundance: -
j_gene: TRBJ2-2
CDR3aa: CASSLEAVNTGELFF
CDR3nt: TGTGCCAGCAGCTTAGAGGCAGTTAACACCGGGGAGCTGTTTTTT

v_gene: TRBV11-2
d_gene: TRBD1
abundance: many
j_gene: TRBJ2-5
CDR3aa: CASSLVPTGVETQYF
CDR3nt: TGTGCCAGCAGCTTAGTCCCCACAGGGGTGGAGACCCAGTACTTC

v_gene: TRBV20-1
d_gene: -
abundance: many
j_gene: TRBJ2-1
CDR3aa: CSPTGDNEQFF
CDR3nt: TGCAGCCCTACCGGGGACAATGAGCAGTTCTTC

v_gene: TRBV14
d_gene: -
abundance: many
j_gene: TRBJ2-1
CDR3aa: CASSQASLQGGQFF
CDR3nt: TGTGCCAGCAGCCAAGCAAGCCTCCAGGGAGGGCAGTTCTTC

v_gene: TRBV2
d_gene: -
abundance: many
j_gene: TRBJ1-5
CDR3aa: CASSVASNQPQHF
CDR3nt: TGTGCCAGCAGCGTAGCCAGCAATCAGCCCCAGCATTTT

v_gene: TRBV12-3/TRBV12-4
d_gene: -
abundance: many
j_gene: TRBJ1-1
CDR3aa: CASSRGTDRAFF
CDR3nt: TGTGCCAGCAGCCGTGGAACGGACCGGGCTTTCTTT

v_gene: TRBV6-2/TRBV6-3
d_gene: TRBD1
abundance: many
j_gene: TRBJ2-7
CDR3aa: CASKIYRGSSYEQYF
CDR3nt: TGTGCCAGCAAAATATACAGGGGTTCGTCCTACGAGCAGTACTTC

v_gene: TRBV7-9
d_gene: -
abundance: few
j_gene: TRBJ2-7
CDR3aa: CASSWGAGAYEQYF
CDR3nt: TGTGCCAGCAGCTGGGGGGCAGGGGCCTACGAGCAGTACTTC

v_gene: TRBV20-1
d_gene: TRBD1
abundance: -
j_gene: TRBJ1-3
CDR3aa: CSAGSGTGFGNTIYF
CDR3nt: TGCAGTGCTGGGTCGGGGACAGGGTTTGGAAACACCATATATTTT

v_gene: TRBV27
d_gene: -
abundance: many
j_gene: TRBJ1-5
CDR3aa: CASSPAWGVSNQPQHF
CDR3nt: TGTGCCAGCAGTCCGGCGTGGGGGGTGAGCAATCAGCCCCAGCATTTT

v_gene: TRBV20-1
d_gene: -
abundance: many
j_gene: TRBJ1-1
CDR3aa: CSAGGGDTEAFF
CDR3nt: TGCAGTGCTGGGGGAGGGGACACTGAAGCTTTCTTT

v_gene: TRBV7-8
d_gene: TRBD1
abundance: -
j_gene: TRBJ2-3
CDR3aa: CASDRDRVSTDTQYF
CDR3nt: TGTGCCAGCGACCGGGACAGGGTGTCCACAGATACGCAGTATTTT